This paragraph covers one TCR beta chain sequence. Its antigen is still unknown. These data come from a study of CD8 T cells in Susac syndrome. Study findings and constraints: Clonal expansion was missing from Susac syndrome CD4+ T cell repertoires.

RNA totalling roughly 0.5 to 1 ug underwent reverse transcription with random hexamers. TCRdb analysed the immunoSEQ multiplex PCR reads with MiXCR anew, one entry per CDR3 protein. This table holds about 240,000 distinct CDR3 sequences, about 95% found once. CDR1 and CDR2 (germline): GTSNPN, SVGIG (reference sequence). The length of the CDR3 is 11 residues. V gave up 3 bases and J gave up 14 bases, with 14 bases separating them. This receptor was taken from a human donor with Susac syndrome. Sequencing was done on a sample of CD4+ T cells from PBMCs. V usage is TRBV30 and J usage is TRBJ2-1; D ambiguous. This chain's CDR3 is CAWSHRDDKFF. As DNA, the CDR3 is TGTGCCTGGAGCCATCGAGACGATAAGTTCTTC.